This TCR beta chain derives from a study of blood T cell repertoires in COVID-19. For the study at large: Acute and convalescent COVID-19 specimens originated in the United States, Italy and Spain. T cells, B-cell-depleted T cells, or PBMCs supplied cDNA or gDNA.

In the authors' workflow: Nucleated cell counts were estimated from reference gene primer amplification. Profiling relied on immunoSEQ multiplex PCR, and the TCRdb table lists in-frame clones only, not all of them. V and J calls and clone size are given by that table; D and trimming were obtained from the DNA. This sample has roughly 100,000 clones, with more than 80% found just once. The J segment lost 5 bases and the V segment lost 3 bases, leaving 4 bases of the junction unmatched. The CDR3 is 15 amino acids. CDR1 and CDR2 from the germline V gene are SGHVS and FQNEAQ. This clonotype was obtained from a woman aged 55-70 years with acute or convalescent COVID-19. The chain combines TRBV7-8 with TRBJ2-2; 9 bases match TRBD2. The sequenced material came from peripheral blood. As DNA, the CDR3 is TGTGCCAGCAGCTTTAGCGGGAGTGTTACCGGGGAGCTGTTTTTT. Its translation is CASSFSGSVTGELFF.